The text below deals with one TCR beta chain. This record belongs to a study of technical replicates of blood from several donors. The repertoire was sequenced with immunoSEQ multiplex PCR; TCRdb's copy has only in-frame clones and lacks some. The sample contains 50,000 to 70,000 clones, 85% to 95% of which appear only once. Germline V gives CDR1 SGHTA, CDR2 FQGNSA. This CDR3 has 14 amino acids. The V and J ends lost 3 bases and 7 bases respectively, with 16 bases between them. Sequencing was performed on PBMCs. The source is a human donor in good health. Some clones in this sample may be carry-over from other donors' samples. V gene TRBV7-2 combines with J gene TRBJ2-7; TRBD2 is a possible D gene (6 bases). For the CDR3, the DNA is TGTGCCAGCAGCTTGGGTCTAGCGTTTACGGAGCAGTACTTC. Translating it yields CASSLGLAFTEQYF.